The clone carrying this T cell receptor beta chain was detected only a few times. Using its own MiXCR run on the 5' RACE reads, TCRdb lists one record per CDR3 protein. The table has roughly 170,000 distinct CDR3 sequences, approximately 10% seen once. The entry originates in a study of T cells after yellow fever vaccination. CDR1 and CDR2 from the germline V gene are SGHRS and YFSETQ. Trimming took 4 bases from V and 6 from J; bases not matched to a gene: 8. The CDR3 spans 15 residues. The clonotype originates from a man aged 18 to 29 who received the YFV17D yellow fever vaccine. The source was CD8+ T cells sorted from PBMCs, collected 45 days after the yellow fever booster vaccination. The chain links TRBV5-1 to TRBJ2-7; 12 bases match TRBD1. The CDR3, as DNA: TGCGCCAGCAGCCACCGGGACAGGGGGCAGGGCGAGCAGTACTTC. This encodes CASSHRDRGQGEQYF.